The 9 T cell receptor beta chains below all came from one sample that was sequenced in a study of T-cell memory formation after mild COVID-19 (dated by TCRdb to 2020 to 2022). The library was prepared using 5' RACE. The reads were generated on an Illumina NovaSeq 6000. The public sequencing data were trimmed at Q25 with fastp and processed into clonotypes with MiXCR by TCRdb, which kept only in-frame beta chains. Each entry is one CDR3 protein sequence, shown with its most common DNA and genes. Within this sample are 350,000 to 450,000 distinct CDR3 sequences, with approximately 20% of them counted one time only. 7.5% to 9.5% of the sample goes to the ten largest clones. Source material: PBMCs or a T cell subset sorted from them (not recorded which). The receptors stem from an adult woman who had mild COVID-19 (a few samples of this study predate the infection). The sample titles of this study are shuffled in the database, so cell type and time point are left out; the donor was told from shared clones.

The chain recombines TRBV5-1 with TRBJ2-7; 12 bases map to TRBD2. The germline gives CDR1 SGHRS, CDR2 YFSETQ. The CDR3 is 15 residues long. V trimming: 7 bases; J trimming: 0 bases; junction bases outside the gene matches: 5. CDR3: CASGTSGGSSYEQYF. CDR3 DNA sequence: TGCGCCAGCGGCACTAGCGGGGGGAGCTCCTACGAGCAGTACTTC.

CDR3 coding DNA: TGTGCCAGCAGATCGTCGGACAGGGAAGTTCACGAGCAGTACTTC. This sequence encodes CASRSSDREVHEQYF. The chain is built from TRBV12-3 or TRBV12-4 and TRBJ2-7, with 8 bases lining up with TRBD1. V was pared by 6 bases and J by 5 bases, with 12 bases of the junction left unmatched. This CDR3 contains 15 residues.

The V call is TRBV3-1, the J call TRBJ1-1, with D tentatively TRBD1 (6 bases). This CDR3 is built from 14 residues. CDR1 is LGHDT and CDR2 is YNNKEL in the germline V gene (reference sequence). Trimming left V 4 bases short and J 1 base short, with 10 bases between. The chain's CDR3 is CASSRRGANTEAFF. CDR3 nucleotides: TGTGCCAGCAGCCGGCGGGGGGCGAACACTGAAGCTTTCTTT.

The V call is TRBV18, the J call TRBJ2-5; D is unclear. The CDR3 is 14 amino acids. V lost 5 bases, J lost 1 base, and 11 bases lay in between. Germline V gives CDR1 KGHSH, CDR2 LQKENI. The CDR3 loop is CASSSGVTQETQYF. DNA for the CDR3: TGTGCCAGCTCATCCGGCGTCACCCAAGAGACCCAGTACTTC.

The J gene is TRBJ1-1, the V gene TRBV24-1, with TRBD1 matching over 12 bases. CDR3 size: 16 residues. V lost 5 bases and J lost 3; bases outside the gene matches: 6. Germline loops: CDR1 KGHDR, CDR2 SFDVKD. The CDR3 protein is CATSGRDRGQDTEAFF. CDR3 coding DNA: TGTGCCACCAGTGGGAGGGACAGGGGGCAGGACACTGAAGCTTTCTTT.

The chain recombines TRBV18 with TRBJ2-1, with D possibly being TRBD2 (5 bases). Germline V gene data show CDR1 as KGHSH and CDR2 as LQKENI. V lost 3 bases and J 4 bases, leaving 13 bases between the germline ends. This CDR3 comprises 15 residues. Here the CDR3 reads CASSPASSIYNEQFF. The CDR3 DNA reads TGTGCCAGCTCACCGGCTAGCTCCATATACAATGAGCAGTTCTTC.

The chain employs TRBV7-2 and TRBJ1-5; no clear D gene. The CDR3 is made up of 12 amino acids. Germline assignment: CDR1 SGHTA and CDR2 FQGNSA. V lost 2 bases, J lost 6 bases, and 5 bases lay in between. The DNA of the CDR3 is TGTGCCAGCAGCTTATTGGGTCAGCCCCAGCATTTT. It encodes CASSLLGQPQHF.

In DNA form, the CDR3 reads TGTGCCAGCAGCTTAGCGGGCGGGATCTCCTACAATGAGCAGTTCTTC. Protein sequence: CASSLAGGISYNEQFF. The V call is TRBV7-2, the J call TRBJ2-1, with D possibly being TRBD2 (6 bases). Germline-derived CDR1 and CDR2 are SGHTA and FQGNSA. Trimming stripped 0 bases from V and 0 bases from J, with 9 bases between. The CDR3 is 16 amino acids.

The chain employs TRBV24-1 and TRBJ2-3, with 8 bases fitting TRBD1. Germline V lookup: CDR1 KGHDR, CDR2 SFDVKD. The V gene end was trimmed by 4 bases and the J gene end by 11 bases; junction bases not matched to a gene: 10. The CDR3 loop spans 14 amino acids. The CDR3 bases are TGTGCCACCAGTGAATGGGCGACAGGGGCGATGCAGTATTTT. Protein sequence: CATSEWATGAMQYF.